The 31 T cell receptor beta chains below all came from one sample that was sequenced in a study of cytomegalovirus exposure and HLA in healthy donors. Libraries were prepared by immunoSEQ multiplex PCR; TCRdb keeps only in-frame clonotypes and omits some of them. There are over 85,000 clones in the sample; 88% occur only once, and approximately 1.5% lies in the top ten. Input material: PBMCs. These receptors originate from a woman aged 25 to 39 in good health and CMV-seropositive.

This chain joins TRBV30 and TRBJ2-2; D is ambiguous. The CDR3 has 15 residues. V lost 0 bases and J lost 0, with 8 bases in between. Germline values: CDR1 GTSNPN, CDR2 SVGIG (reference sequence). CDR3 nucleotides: TGTGCCTGGAGTGTATTTAGAACGAACACCGGGGAGCTGTTTTTT. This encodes CAWSVFRTNTGELFF.

The CDR3 coding sequence is TGTGCCAGCAGGCCTCTTAGCATCGAGCAGTTCTTC. It yields the protein CASRPLSIEQFF. J is TRBJ2-1 and V is TRBV7-9; no clear D. The CDR3 runs to 12 residues. The ends were cut back, 6 bases at V and 10 bases at J, with 13 bases in the middle. From germline, CDR1 is SEHNR and CDR2 FQNEAQ (reference sequence).

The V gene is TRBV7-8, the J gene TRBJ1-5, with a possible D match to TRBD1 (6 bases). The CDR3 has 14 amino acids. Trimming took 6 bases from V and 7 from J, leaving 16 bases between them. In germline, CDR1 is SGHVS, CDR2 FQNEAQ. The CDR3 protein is CASSLRRTVQPQHF. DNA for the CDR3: TGTGCCAGCAGTCTTAGAAGGACAGTACAGCCCCAGCATTTT.

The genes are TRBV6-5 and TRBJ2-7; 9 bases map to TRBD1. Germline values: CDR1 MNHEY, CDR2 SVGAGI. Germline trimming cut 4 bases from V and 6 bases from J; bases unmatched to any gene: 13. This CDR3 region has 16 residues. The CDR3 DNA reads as TGTGCCAGCAGTTCACAGGGGGCGCAGGGGTCGGGCGAGCAGTACTTC. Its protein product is CASSSQGAQGSGEQYF.

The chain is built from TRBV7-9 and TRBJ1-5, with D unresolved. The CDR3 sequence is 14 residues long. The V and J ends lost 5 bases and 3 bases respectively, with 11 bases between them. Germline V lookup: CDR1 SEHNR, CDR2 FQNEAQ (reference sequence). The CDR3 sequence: CASSDSGDNQPQHF. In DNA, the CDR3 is TGTGCCAGCAGCGACTCCGGGGACAATCAGCCCCAGCATTTT.

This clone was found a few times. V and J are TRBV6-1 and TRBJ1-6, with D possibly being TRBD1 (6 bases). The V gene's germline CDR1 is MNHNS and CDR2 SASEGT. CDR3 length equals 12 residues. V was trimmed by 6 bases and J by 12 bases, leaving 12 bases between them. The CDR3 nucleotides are TGTGCCAGCAGCGGACAGACAAGACCCCTCCACTTT. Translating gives CASSGQTRPLHF.

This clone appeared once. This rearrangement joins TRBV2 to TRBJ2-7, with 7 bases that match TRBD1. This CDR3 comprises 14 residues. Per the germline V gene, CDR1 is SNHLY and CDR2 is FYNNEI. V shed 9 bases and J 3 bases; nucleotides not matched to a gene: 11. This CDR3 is CASRRPGQSYEQYF. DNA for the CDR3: TGTGCCAGTCGGAGGCCGGGACAGAGCTACGAGCAGTACTTC.

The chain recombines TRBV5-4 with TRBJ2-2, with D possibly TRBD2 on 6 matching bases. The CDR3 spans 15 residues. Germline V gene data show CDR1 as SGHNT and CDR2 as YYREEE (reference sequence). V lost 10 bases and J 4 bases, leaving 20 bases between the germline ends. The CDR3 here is CAYCTRGLGTGELFF. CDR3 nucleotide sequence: TGTGCCTATTGCACGCGGGGTCTGGGCACCGGGGAGCTGTTTTTT.

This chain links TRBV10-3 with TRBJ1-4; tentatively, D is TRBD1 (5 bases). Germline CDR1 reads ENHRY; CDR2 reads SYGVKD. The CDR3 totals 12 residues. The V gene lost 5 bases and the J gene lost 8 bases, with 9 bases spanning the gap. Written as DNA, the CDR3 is TGTGCCATCAGTCGGGGGGAAGAAAAACTGTTTTTT. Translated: CAISRGEEKLFF.

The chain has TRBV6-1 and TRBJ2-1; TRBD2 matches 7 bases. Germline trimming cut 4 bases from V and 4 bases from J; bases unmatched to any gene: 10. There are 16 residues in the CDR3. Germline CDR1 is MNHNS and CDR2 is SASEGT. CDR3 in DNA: TGTGCCAGCAGTGGGGTCGGGCTAGCGGTTTACAATGAGCAGTTCTTC. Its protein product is CASSGVGLAVYNEQFF.

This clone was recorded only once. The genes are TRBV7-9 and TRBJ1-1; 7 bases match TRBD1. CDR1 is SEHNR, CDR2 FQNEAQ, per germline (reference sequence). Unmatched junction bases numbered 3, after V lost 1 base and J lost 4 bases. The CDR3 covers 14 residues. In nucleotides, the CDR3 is TGTGCCAGCAGCTTAGGGACAGGTGTCACTGAAGCTTTCTTT. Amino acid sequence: CASSLGTGVTEAFF.

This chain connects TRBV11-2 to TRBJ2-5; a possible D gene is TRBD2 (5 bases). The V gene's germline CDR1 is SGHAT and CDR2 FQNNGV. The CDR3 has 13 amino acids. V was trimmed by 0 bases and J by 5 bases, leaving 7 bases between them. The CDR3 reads CASSLDRRETQYF. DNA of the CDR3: TGTGCCAGCAGCTTAGATCGGAGGGAGACCCAGTACTTC.

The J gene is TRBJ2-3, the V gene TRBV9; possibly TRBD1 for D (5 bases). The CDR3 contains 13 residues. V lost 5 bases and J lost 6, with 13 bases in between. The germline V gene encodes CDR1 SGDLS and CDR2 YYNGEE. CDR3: CASRDTFSDTQYF. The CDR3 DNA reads TGTGCCAGCAGGGACACCTTCTCCGATACGCAGTATTTT.

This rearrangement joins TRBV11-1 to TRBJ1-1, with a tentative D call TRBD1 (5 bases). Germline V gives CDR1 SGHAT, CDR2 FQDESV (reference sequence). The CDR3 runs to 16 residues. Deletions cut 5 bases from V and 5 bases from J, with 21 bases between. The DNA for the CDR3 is TGTGCCAGCAGCCCGGCACCTCGACAGTCAACAACTGAAGCTTTCTTT. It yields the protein CASSPAPRQSTTEAFF.

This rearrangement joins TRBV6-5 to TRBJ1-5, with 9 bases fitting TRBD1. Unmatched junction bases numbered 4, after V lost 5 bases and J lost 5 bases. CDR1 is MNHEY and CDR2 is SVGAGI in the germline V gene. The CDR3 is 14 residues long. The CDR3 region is CASSQRTGDQPQHF. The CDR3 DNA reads TGTGCCAGCAGTCAACGGACAGGGGATCAGCCCCAGCATTTT.

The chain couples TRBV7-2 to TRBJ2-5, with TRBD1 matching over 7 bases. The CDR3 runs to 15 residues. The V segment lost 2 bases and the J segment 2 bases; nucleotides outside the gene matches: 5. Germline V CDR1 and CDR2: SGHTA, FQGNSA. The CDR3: CASSLLGQSQETQYF. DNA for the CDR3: TGTGCCAGCAGCTTATTGGGACAGTCACAAGAGACCCAGTACTTC.

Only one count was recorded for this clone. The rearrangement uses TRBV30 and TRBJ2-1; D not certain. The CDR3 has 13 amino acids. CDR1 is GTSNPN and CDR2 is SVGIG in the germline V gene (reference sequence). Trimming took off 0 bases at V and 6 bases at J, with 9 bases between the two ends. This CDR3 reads CAWSVLAPNEQFF. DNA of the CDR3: TGTGCCTGGAGTGTATTAGCCCCCAATGAGCAGTTCTTC.

The CDR3 region is CASSRRLAESSEAFF. CDR3 nucleotides: TGTGCCAGCTCTAGGAGATTAGCCGAATCGTCTGAAGCTTTCTTT. The rearrangement links TRBV18 to TRBJ1-1; D call uncertain. Germline V gene data show CDR1 as KGHSH and CDR2 as LQKENI. The CDR3 loop spans 15 amino acids. Trimming pared 6 bases from V and 6 bases from J, leaving 20 bases between.

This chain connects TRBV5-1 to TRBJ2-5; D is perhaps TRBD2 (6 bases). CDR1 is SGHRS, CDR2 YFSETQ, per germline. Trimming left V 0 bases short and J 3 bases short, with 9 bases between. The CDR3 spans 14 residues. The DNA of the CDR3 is TGCGCCAGCAGCTTGGAGGGACTTGAAGAGACCCAGTACTTC. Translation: CASSLEGLEETQYF.

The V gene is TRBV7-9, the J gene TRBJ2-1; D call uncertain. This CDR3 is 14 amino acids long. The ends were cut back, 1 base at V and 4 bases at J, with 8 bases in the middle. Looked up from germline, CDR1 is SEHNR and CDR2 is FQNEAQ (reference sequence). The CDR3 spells CASSLDYRYNEQFF. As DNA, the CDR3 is TGTGCCAGCAGCTTAGATTACCGGTACAATGAGCAGTTCTTC.

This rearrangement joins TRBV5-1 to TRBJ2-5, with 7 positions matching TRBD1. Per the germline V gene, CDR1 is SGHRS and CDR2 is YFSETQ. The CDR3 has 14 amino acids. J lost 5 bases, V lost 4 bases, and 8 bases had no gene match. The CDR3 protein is CASSNPQGMETQYF. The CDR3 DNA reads TGCGCCAGCAGCAACCCACAGGGGATGGAGACCCAGTACTTC. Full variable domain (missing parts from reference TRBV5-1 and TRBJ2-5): KAGVTQTPRYLIKTRGQQVTLSCSPISGHRSVSWYQQTPGQGLQFLFEYFSETQRNKGNFPGRFSGRQFSNSRSEMNVSTLELGDSALYLCASSNPQGMETQYFGPGTRLLVL.

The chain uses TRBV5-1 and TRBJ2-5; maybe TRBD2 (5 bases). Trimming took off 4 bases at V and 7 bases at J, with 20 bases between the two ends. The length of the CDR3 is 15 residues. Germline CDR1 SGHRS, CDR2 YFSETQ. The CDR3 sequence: CASSPSGRPEGTQYF. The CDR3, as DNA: TGCGCCAGCAGCCCCTCCGGACGACCCGAGGGGACCCAGTACTTC.

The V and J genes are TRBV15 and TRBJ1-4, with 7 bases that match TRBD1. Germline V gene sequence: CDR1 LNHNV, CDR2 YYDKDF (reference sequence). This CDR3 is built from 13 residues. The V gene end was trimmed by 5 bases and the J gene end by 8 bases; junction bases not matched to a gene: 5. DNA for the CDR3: TGTGCCACCAGCTGGGACAGAGAGGAAAAACTGTTTTTT. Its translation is CATSWDREEKLFF.

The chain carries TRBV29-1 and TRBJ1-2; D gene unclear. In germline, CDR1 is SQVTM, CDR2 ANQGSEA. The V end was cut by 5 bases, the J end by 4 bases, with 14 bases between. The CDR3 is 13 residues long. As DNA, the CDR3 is TGCAGCGTTTTGGAGGGAGTATCCTATGGCTACACCTTC. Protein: CSVLEGVSYGYTF.

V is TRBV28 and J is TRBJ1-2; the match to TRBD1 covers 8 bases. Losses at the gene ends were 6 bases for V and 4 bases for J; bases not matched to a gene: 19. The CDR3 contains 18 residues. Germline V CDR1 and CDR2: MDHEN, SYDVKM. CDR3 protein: CASSPDPRGPYASYGYTF. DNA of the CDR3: TGTGCCAGCAGCCCCGACCCCAGGGGGCCCTATGCCTCCTATGGCTACACCTTC.

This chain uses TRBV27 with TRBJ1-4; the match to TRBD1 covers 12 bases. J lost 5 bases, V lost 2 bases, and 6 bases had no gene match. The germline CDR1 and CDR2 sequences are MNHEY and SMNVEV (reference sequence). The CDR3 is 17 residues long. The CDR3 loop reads CASSLVGQGAKNEKLFF. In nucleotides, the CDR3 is TGTGCCAGCAGTTTAGTGGGACAGGGGGCCAAAAATGAAAAACTGTTTTTT.

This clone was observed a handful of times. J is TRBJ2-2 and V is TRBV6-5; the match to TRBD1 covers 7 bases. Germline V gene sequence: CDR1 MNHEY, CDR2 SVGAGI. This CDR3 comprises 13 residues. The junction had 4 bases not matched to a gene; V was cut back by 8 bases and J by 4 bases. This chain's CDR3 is CASLTGSTGELFF. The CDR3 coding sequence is TGTGCCAGCCTGACAGGGTCCACCGGGGAGCTGTTTTTT.

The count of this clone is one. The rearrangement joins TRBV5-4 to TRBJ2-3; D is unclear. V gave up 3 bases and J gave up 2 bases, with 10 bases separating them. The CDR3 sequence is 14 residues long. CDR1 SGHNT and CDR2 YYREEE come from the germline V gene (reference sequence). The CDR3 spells CASSYQAHTDTQYF. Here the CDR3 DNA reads TGTGCCAGCAGCTACCAGGCACACACAGATACGCAGTATTTT.

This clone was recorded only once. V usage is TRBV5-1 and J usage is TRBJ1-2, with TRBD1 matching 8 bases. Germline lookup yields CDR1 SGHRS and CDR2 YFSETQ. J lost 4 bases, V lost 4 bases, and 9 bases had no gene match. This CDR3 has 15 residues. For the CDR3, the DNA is TGCGCCAGCAGCCTCCGGACAGGGTGGTCCTATGGCTACACCTTC. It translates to CASSLRTGWSYGYTF.

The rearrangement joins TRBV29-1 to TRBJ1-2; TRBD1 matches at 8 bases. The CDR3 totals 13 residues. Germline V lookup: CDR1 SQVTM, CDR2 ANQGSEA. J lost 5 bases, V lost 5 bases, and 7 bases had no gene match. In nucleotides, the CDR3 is TGCAGCGTTCTGGACAGGGTCGGATATGGCTACACCTTC. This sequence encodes CSVLDRVGYGYTF.

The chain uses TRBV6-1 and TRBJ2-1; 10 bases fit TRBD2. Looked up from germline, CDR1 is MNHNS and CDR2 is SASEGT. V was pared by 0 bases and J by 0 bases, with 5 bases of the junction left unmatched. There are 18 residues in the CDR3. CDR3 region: CASSEARASGSSYNEQFF. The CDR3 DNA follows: TGTGCCAGCAGTGAAGCCCGTGCTAGCGGGAGCTCCTACAATGAGCAGTTCTTC.